Listed below are T cell receptor beta chains from one sample, sequenced in a study of blood T cell repertoires in COVID-19. Only in-frame clones appear in the TCRdb table, and some are missing; sequencing was by immunoSEQ multiplex PCR. The sample records 400,000 to 550,000 clones, roughly nine tenths being singletons. Sequenced: PBMCs or T cells enriched from blood (not recorded which). These receptors originate from a woman aged 18-30 years with acute COVID-19. The CDR3 runs from the conserved cysteine through the conserved F or W. Each record gives: J gene, V gene, CDR3 protein.

j_call: TRBJ2-1
v_call: TRBV7-9
cdr3_aa: CASSLWGRVKSYNEQFF

j_call: TRBJ2-7
v_call: TRBV28
cdr3_aa: CASIPAGRLIYEQYF

j_call: TRBJ2-5
v_call: TRBV6-2/TRBV6-3
cdr3_aa: CASSYSRLSGGQETQYF

j_call: TRBJ1-6
v_call: TRBV6-5
cdr3_aa: CASKQGGSPLHF

j_call: TRBJ2-1
v_call: TRBV4-3
cdr3_aa: CASSQVGAGGYNEQFF

j_call: TRBJ2-3
v_call: TRBV5-1
cdr3_aa: CASSWGTGADTQYF

j_call: TRBJ1-1
v_call: TRBV7-8
cdr3_aa: CASSLYRVGQGGTEAFF

j_call: TRBJ2-1
v_call: TRBV5-4
cdr3_aa: CASSLGRGGRSNEQFF

j_call: TRBJ1-5
v_call: TRBV5-5
cdr3_aa: CASSRGTAGNQPQHF

j_call: TRBJ2-4
v_call: TRBV7-9
cdr3_aa: CASSRPGTLAKNIQYF

j_call: TRBJ2-1
v_call: TRBV27
cdr3_aa: CASGPVGRLGEQFF

j_call: TRBJ1-2
v_call: TRBV4-1
cdr3_aa: CASSQVVRTTNYGYTF

j_call: TRBJ2-7
v_call: TRBV7-2
cdr3_aa: CASIQLLQGTAEQYF

j_call: TRBJ1-6
v_call: TRBV3-1/TRBV3-2
cdr3_aa: CASSQGQGDSPLHF

j_call: TRBJ2-3
v_call: TRBV9
cdr3_aa: CASSAEGAVTDTQYF

j_call: TRBJ1-1
v_call: TRBV7-9
cdr3_aa: CASSPHEGRGRLDTEAFF

j_call: TRBJ2-7
v_call: TRBV5-1
cdr3_aa: CASSLGTVGYEQYF